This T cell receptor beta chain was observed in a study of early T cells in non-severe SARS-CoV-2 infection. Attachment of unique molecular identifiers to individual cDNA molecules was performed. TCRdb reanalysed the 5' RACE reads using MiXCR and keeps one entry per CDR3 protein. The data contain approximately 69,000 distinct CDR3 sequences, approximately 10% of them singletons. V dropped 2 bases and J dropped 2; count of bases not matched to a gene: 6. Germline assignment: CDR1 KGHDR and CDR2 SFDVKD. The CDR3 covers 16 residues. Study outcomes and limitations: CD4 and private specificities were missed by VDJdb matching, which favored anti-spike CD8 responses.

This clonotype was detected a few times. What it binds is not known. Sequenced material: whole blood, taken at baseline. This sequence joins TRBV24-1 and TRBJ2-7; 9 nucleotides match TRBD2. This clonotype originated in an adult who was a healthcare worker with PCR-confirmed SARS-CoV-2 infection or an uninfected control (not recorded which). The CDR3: CATSDSRTSETYEQYF. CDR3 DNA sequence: TGTGCCACCAGTGATTCCCGGACTAGCGAGACCTACGAGCAGTACTTC.